This TCR beta chain was profiled in a study of Graves' ophthalmopathy and Graves' hyperthyroidism. Amplified TCR beta CDR3 regions were obtained using RNA transcripts as template. The library came from an HTBI-primed first-round RT-PCR and a second-round multiplex PCR. TCRdb passed the multiplex PCR reads through MiXCR, listing each CDR3 protein once. The sample has 400,000 to 500,000 distinct CDR3 sequences, about 21% seen once; the top ten hold around 3.1%. The CDR3 loop spans 16 amino acids. With V trimmed by 3 bases and J by 2 bases, 9 bases remained unmatched. The germline gives CDR1 MNHNS, CDR2 SASEGT. Diagnostic conclusions were grounded in clinical symptoms, serum thyroxine, TRAb, thyroid ultrasound and orbital computed tomography. The PBMCs originated from roughly 10 ml of fresh peripheral blood. Overall study findings and caveats: Appearing in blood as well were most expanded thyroid clonotypes above 0.001 frequency. Discriminating ophthalmopathy from stable hyperthyroidism, a 13-signature model attained a sensitivity of about 88% and a specificity of approximately 81%.

This clonotype was seen many times. Antigen: not known. Sequenced input: peripheral blood. The source is a woman aged 18-30 years with stable Graves' hyperthyroidism. The chain combines TRBV6-1 with TRBJ2-5; the match to TRBD2 covers 7 bases. In DNA form, the CDR3 reads TGTGCCAGCAGTGATCTAGCCGGGGAGGGGCAAGAGACCCAGTACTTC. Its translation is CASSDLAGEGQETQYF.